Below, 16 T cell receptor beta chains from the same sample are listed, as sequenced in a study of blood T cell repertoires in COVID-19 (TCRdb year 2020). The library was generated by the immunoSEQ multiplex PCR assay. The clones in this table, taken by TCRdb from immuneACCESS, are in-frame only. Not every clone is retained; where verified, under half of the shortfall comes from an unresolved V gene, and the cause of the rest is unknown. The table for this sample lists under 150,000 clones; around four fifths of them were counted only once. 6.2% of the sample is in the top ten clones. Sequencing used PBMCs or T cells enriched from blood (not recorded which). These receptors were obtained from a woman aged 40 to 55 who had recovered from COVID-19.

J is TRBJ1-2 and V is TRBV5-4, with D possibly matching TRBD1 (5 bases). The CDR3 has 13 residues. With 0 bases removed from V and 9 bases from J, the gap between germline ends came to 12 bases. Germline V CDR1 and CDR2: SGHNT, YYREEE (reference sequence). CDR3 bases: TGTGCCAGCAGCTTGGACCAGGGTTATAGCTACACCTTC. This sequence encodes CASSLDQGYSYTF.

The chain links TRBV27 to TRBJ1-5; TRBD1 is a possible D gene (5 bases). Looked up from germline, CDR1 is MNHEY and CDR2 is SMNVEV (reference sequence). The CDR3 is 14 amino acids. V was shortened by 3 bases and J by 3 bases, with 9 bases between the two germline ends. The CDR3 coding sequence is TGTGCCAGCAGTTTCGGGACTCCCAATCAGCCCCAGCATTTT. Encoded protein: CASSFGTPNQPQHF.

The CDR3: CASSPGTGFTGELFF. CDR3 DNA sequence: TGTGCCAGCAGCCCCGGGACAGGGTTTACCGGGGAGCTGTTTTTT. This rearrangement joins TRBV11-3 to TRBJ2-2; 9 bases align to TRBD1. The CDR3 contains 15 residues. Trimming cost V 5 bases and J 5 bases; bases outside gene matches: 6. Germline V gene lookup returns CDR1 SGHNT and CDR2 YENEEA.

The rearrangement joins TRBV5-1 to TRBJ2-5, with a tentative D call TRBD1 (6 bases). The V end lost 1 base, the J end lost 3 bases, and 16 bases lay between the germline ends. Germline V gives CDR1 SGHRS, CDR2 YFSETQ. The CDR3 totals 16 residues. The CDR3 DNA reads TGCGCCAGCAGCTTGTTTGCACCAGGGGCGAAAGAGACCCAGTACTTC. Encoded protein: CASSLFAPGAKETQYF.

The chain combines TRBV7-9 with TRBJ2-7; maybe TRBD2 (7 bases). V lost 2 bases and J 6 bases, leaving 17 bases between the germline ends. The CDR3 extends over 15 amino acids. The germline V gene has CDR1 SEHNR and CDR2 FQNEAQ (reference sequence). DNA of the CDR3: TGTGCCAGCAGCTTAAGGGGGGGAGAGGCTAGCGAGCAGTACTTC. Protein sequence: CASSLRGGEASEQYF.

This rearrangement joins TRBV6-5 to TRBJ2-1, with 14 bases fitting TRBD2. The CDR3 is made up of 15 amino acids. Germline V gene sequence: CDR1 MNHEY, CDR2 SVGAGI. V lost 11 bases, J lost 4 bases, and 7 bases stayed unmatched. In nucleotides, the CDR3 is TGTGCCGCCGGGAGACTAGCGGGAGGGTACAATGAGCAGTTCTTC. It translates to CAAGRLAGGYNEQFF.

V and J are TRBV2 and TRBJ2-7; 8 nucleotides agree with TRBD2. The CDR3 is 14 residues long. Germline V gene lookup returns CDR1 SNHLY and CDR2 FYNNEI. Germline trimming cut 7 bases from V and 3 bases from J; bases unmatched to any gene: 8. CDR3 DNA sequence: TGTGCCAGCACGGATATAGCGGGATACTACGAGCAGTACTTC. Residues: CASTDIAGYYEQYF.

This clone showed up just a few times. The chain combines TRBV18 with TRBJ1-5, with D possibly matching TRBD1 (6 bases). This CDR3 has 15 amino acids. The germline V and J ends were trimmed by 4 bases and 4 bases, with 14 bases remaining between them. Per germline, CDR1 KGHSH and CDR2 LQKENI. The CDR3 region has the DNA TGTGCCAGCTCACTACAGGGTGATAGGAATCAGCCCCAGCATTTT. Residues: CASSLQGDRNQPQHF.

In this sample, this clone turned up a few times. This chain joins TRBV7-9 and TRBJ2-1; a possible D gene is TRBD2 (5 bases). CDR3 length: 15 residues. V gave up 1 base and J gave up 8 bases, with 15 bases separating them. The germline CDR1 and CDR2 sequences are SEHNR and FQNEAQ (reference sequence). For the CDR3, the DNA is TGTGCCAGCAGCTTAGAGAGGGTACGGTGGGATGAGCAGTTCTTC. Amino acid sequence: CASSLERVRWDEQFF. Using reference TRBV7-9 and TRBJ2-1 for the parts outside the CDR3, the full variable domain is DTGVSQNPRHKITKRGQNVTFRCDPISEHNRLYWYRQTLGQGPEFLTYFQNEAQLEKSRLLSDRFSAERPKGSFSTLEIQRTEQGDSAMYLCASSLERVRWDEQFFGPGTRLTVL.

J is TRBJ2-7 and V is TRBV9; D may be TRBD2 (6 bases). Trimming removed 4 bases at V and 0 bases at J, with 11 bases between. Germline CDR1 and CDR2: SGDLS and YYNGEE. This CDR3 is 14 amino acids long. The CDR3 spells CASSPAGSSYEQYF. CDR3 sequence (DNA): TGTGCCAGCAGCCCCGCGGGGAGCTCCTACGAGCAGTACTTC.

This clone was counted once. CDR3 bases: TGTGCCAGCAGCTCCCCCCTAGCGCAGGGCCCTCGGGAGACCCAGTACTTC. It encodes CASSSPLAQGPRETQYF. The V and J genes are TRBV7-9 and TRBJ2-5, with a possible D match to TRBD2 (6 bases). This CDR3 region has 17 residues. Germline CDR1 is SEHNR and CDR2 is FQNEAQ (reference sequence). V was clipped by 4 bases and J by 5 bases, with 23 bases between them.

Here the CDR3 reads CASSLETAGGKETQYF. The CDR3 DNA reads TGTGCCAGCAGCCTAGAGACGGCAGGGGGCAAAGAGACCCAGTACTTC. V and J are TRBV13 and TRBJ2-5, with 8 bases matching TRBD1. The CDR3 has 16 amino acids. The J segment lost 3 bases and the V segment lost 5 bases, leaving 11 bases of the junction unmatched. Germline V lookup: CDR1 PRHDT, CDR2 FYEKMQ (reference sequence).

This chain connects TRBV3-1 (or the pseudogene TRBV3-2) to TRBJ2-3, with 8 bases fitting TRBD1. The CDR3 totals 15 residues. CDR1 is LGHDT and CDR2 is YNNKEL in the germline V gene (reference sequence). The V segment lost 5 bases and the J segment 1 base; nucleotides outside the gene matches: 5. This CDR3 reads CASSIGQGGTDTQYF. In DNA form, the CDR3 reads TGTGCCAGCAGCATCGGACAGGGCGGCACAGATACGCAGTATTTT.

The chain has TRBV10-3 and TRBJ2-1, with D possibly TRBD1 on 5 matching bases. This CDR3 is built from 16 residues. CDR1 ENHRY and CDR2 SYGVKD come from the germline V gene. Trimming took off 0 bases at V and 5 bases at J, with 14 bases between the two ends. The CDR3 DNA sequence: TGTGCCATCAGTGAGTCAAGGGGCCCAAGCAACAATGAGCAGTTCTTC. This codes for CAISESRGPSNNEQFF.

The V call is TRBV5-1, the J call TRBJ2-3; 15 positions agree with TRBD2. Germline V lookup: CDR1 SGHRS, CDR2 YFSETQ. The CDR3 totals 16 residues. Trimming removed 2 bases from V and 5 bases from J; junction bases left unmatched: 3. The CDR3 DNA is TGCGCCAGCAGCTTACGGACTAGCGGGGGGGTAGATACGCAGTATTTT. Amino acids: CASSLRTSGGVDTQYF.

This clone showed up just once. The chain combines TRBV19 with TRBJ2-1; 11 nucleotides line up with TRBD2. Trimming at V came to 5 bases and at J to 6 bases, leaving 9 bases not matched to a gene. In germline, CDR1 is LNHDA, CDR2 SQIVND (reference sequence). CDR3 length: 16 residues. The CDR3 region has the DNA TGTGCCAGTAGTGTCCTTAGCGGGGGGGCCATCAATGAGCAGTTCTTC. It encodes CASSVLSGGAINEQFF.